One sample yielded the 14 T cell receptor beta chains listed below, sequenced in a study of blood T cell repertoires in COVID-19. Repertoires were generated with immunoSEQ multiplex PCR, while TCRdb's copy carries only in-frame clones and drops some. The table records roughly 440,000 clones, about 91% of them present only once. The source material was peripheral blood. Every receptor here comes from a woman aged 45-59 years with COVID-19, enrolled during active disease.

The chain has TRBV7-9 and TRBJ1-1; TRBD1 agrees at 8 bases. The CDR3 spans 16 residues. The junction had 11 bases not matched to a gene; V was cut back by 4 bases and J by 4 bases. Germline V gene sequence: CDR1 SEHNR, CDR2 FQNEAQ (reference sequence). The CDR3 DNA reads TGTGCCAGCAGCTACGACAGGGGAAGAGTGTCCACTGAAGCTTTCTTT. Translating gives CASSYDRGRVSTEAFF.

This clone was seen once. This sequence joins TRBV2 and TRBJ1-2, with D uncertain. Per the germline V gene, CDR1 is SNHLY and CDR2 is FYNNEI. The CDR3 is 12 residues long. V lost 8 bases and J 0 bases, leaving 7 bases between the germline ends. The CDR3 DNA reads TGTGCCAGCGAGTACCCTAACTATGGCTACACCTTC. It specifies CASEYPNYGYTF.

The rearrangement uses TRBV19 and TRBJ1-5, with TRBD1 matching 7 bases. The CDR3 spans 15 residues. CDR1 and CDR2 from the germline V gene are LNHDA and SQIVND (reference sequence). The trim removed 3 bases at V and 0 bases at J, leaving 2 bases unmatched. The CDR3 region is CASSIDRDSNQPQHF. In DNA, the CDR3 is TGTGCCAGTAGTATCGACAGGGATAGCAATCAGCCCCAGCATTTT.

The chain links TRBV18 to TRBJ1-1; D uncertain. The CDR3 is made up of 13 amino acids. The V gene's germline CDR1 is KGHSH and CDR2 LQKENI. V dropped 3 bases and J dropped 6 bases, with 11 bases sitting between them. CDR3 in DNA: TGTGCCAGCTCACCGAACTTACGGGCTGAAGCTTTCTTT. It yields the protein CASSPNLRAEAFF.

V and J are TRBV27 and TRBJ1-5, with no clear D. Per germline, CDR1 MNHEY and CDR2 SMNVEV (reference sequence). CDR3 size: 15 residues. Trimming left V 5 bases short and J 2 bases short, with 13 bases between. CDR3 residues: CASSLLPVGNQPQHF. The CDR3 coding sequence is TGTGCCAGCAGTCTCCTCCCGGTAGGCAATCAGCCCCAGCATTTT.

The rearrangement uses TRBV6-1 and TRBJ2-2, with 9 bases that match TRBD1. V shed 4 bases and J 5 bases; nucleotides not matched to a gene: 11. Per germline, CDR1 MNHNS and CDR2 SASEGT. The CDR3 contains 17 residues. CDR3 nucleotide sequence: TGTGCCAGCAGTGCTATGCTACCGGGACAGGGTACCGGGGAGCTGTTTTTT. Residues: CASSAMLPGQGTGELFF.

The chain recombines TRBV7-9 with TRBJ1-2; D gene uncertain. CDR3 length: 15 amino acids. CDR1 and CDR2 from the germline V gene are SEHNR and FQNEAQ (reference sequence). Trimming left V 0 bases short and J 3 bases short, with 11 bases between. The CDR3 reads CASSLAGGEDYGYTF. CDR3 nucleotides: TGTGCCAGCAGCTTAGCGGGCGGGGAGGACTATGGCTACACCTTC.

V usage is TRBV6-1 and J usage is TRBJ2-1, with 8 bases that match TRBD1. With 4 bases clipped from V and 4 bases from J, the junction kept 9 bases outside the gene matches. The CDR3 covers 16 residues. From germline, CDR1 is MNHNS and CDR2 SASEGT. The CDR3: CASSAPQGARYNEQFF. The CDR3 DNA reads TGTGCCAGCAGTGCCCCGCAGGGGGCGAGATACAATGAGCAGTTCTTC.

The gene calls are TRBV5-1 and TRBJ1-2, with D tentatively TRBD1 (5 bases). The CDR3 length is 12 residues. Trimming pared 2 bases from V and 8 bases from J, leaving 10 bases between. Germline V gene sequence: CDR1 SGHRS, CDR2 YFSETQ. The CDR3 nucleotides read TGCGCCAGCAGCTTCGGGGGATTCGGCTACACCTTC. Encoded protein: CASSFGGFGYTF.

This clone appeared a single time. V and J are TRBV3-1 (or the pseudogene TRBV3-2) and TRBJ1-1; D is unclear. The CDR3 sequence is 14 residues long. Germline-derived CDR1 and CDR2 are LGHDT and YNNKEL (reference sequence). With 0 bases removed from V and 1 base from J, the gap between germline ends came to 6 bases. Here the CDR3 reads CASSQESPNTEAFF. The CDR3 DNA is TGTGCCAGCAGCCAAGAGTCTCCGAACACTGAAGCTTTCTTT.

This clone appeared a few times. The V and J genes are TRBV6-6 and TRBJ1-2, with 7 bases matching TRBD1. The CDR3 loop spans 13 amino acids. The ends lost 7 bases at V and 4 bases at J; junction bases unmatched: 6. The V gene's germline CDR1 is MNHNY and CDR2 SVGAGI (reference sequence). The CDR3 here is CASNRDSLYGYTF. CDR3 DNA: TGTGCCAGCAACAGGGACAGCCTCTATGGCTACACCTTC.

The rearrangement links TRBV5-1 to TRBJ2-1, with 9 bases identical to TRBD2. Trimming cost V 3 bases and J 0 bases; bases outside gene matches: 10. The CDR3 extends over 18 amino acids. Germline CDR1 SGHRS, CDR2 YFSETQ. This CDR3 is CASSSPRWRGGSYNEQFF. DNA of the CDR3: TGCGCCAGCAGCTCCCCCCGGTGGCGGGGGGGCTCCTACAATGAGCAGTTCTTC.

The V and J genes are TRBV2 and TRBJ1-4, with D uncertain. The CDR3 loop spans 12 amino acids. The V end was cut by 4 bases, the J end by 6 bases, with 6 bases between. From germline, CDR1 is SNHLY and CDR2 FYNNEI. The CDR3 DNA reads TGTGCCAGCAGTGGGGAGTATGAAAAACTGTTTTTT. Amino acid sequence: CASSGEYEKLFF.

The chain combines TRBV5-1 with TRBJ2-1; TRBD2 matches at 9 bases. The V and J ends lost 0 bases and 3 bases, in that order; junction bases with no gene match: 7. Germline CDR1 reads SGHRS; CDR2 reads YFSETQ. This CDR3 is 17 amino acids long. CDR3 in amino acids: CASSLGLAGRNYNEQFF. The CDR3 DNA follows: TGCGCCAGCAGCTTGGGCCTAGCGGGGAGAAACTACAATGAGCAGTTCTTC.